A selection of T cell receptor beta chains follows, all from one sample in a study of blood T cell repertoires in COVID-19. Profiled with immunoSEQ multiplex PCR; TCRdb holds only in-frame clones, not every one. In the table there are 120,000 or so clones, about four fifths of which are singletons. The sequencing sample was made of peripheral blood. The receptors here all came from a man between 60 and 70 years old with acute or convalescent COVID-19. Each CDR3 is given with its conserved first and last residue. The D gene is left open where the match is weak. Only some rows state a clone size, as once, few, many or a class for expanded clones.

J gene: TRBJ2-1; D gene: TRBD2; clone size: -; V gene: TRBV6-6; CDR3 protein: CASSQKMLAGGSYNEQFF; CDR3 DNA: TGTGCCAGCAGTCAGAAGATGTTAGCGGGAGGCTCCTACAATGAGCAGTTCTTC
J gene: TRBJ2-3; D gene: -; clone size: -; V gene: TRBV3-1/TRBV3-2; CDR3 protein: CASSQQAGHHTQYF; CDR3 DNA: TGTGCCAGCAGCCAACAGGCAGGGCATCATACGCAGTATTTT
J gene: TRBJ2-5; D gene: TRBD2; clone size: -; V gene: TRBV4-1; CDR3 protein: CASSQDDGGGRETQYF; CDR3 DNA: TGCGCCAGCAGCCAAGATGACGGGGGGGGGCGAGAGACCCAGTACTTC
J gene: TRBJ2-7; D gene: -; clone size: -; V gene: TRBV5-1; CDR3 protein: CASSSSFYEQYF; CDR3 DNA: TGCGCCAGCAGCAGTAGCTTTTACGAGCAGTACTTC
J gene: TRBJ1-2; D gene: -; clone size: -; V gene: TRBV3-1/TRBV3-2; CDR3 protein: CASSQGSPGGYTF; CDR3 DNA: TGTGCCAGCAGCCAAGGTTCACCGGGAGGCTACACCTTC
J gene: TRBJ2-5; D gene: -; clone size: -; V gene: TRBV5-1; CDR3 protein: CASSLVSGLQETQYF; CDR3 DNA: TGCGCCAGCAGCTTGGTGTCAGGGTTACAAGAGACCCAGTACTTC
J gene: TRBJ1-4; D gene: -; clone size: once; V gene: TRBV5-1; CDR3 protein: CASRQGFNEKLFF; CDR3 DNA: TGCGCCAGCAGACAGGGATTTAATGAAAAACTGTTTTTT
J gene: TRBJ1-5; D gene: -; clone size: -; V gene: TRBV7-8; CDR3 protein: CASSFLGLNQPQHF; CDR3 DNA: TGTGCCAGCAGCTTTCTGGGCCTCAATCAGCCCCAGCATTTT
J gene: TRBJ2-5; D gene: TRBD2; clone size: -; V gene: TRBV14; CDR3 protein: CASSQELLAGETQYF; CDR3 DNA: TGTGCCAGCAGCCAAGAATTACTAGCGGGAGAGACCCAGTACTTC
J gene: TRBJ2-7; D gene: -; clone size: many; V gene: TRBV30; CDR3 protein: CAWTTGLEGEQYF; CDR3 DNA: TGTGCCTGGACTACTGGGCTAGAGGGCGAGCAGTACTTC
J gene: TRBJ2-2; D gene: -; clone size: -; V gene: TRBV30; CDR3 protein: CAWRPWSSNTGELFF; CDR3 DNA: TGTGCCTGGAGGCCATGGAGTTCGAACACCGGGGAGCTGTTTTTT
J gene: TRBJ2-1; D gene: TRBD2; clone size: -; V gene: TRBV9; CDR3 protein: CASSVAPLGREAEQFF; CDR3 DNA: TGTGCCAGCAGCGTAGCTCCTTTGGGTCGGGAGGCCGAGCAGTTCTTC
J gene: TRBJ2-1; D gene: -; clone size: -; V gene: TRBV20-1; CDR3 protein: CSASSGAVGYNEQFF; CDR3 DNA: TGCAGTGCTAGTAGCGGTGCTGTCGGATACAATGAGCAGTTCTTC
J gene: TRBJ2-5; D gene: TRBD1; clone size: -; V gene: TRBV10-3; CDR3 protein: CAIVDRGGQETQYF; CDR3 DNA: TGTGCCATCGTAGACAGGGGAGGCCAAGAGACCCAGTACTTC
J gene: TRBJ1-5; D gene: -; clone size: -; V gene: TRBV24-1; CDR3 protein: CATKNADRLYSNQPQHF; CDR3 DNA: TGTGCCACCAAAAACGCCGACAGGCTTTATAGCAATCAGCCCCAGCATTTT
J gene: TRBJ2-1; D gene: TRBD2; clone size: -; V gene: TRBV27; CDR3 protein: CASTLLAGGQGYNEQFF; CDR3 DNA: TGTGCCAGCACCCTACTAGCGGGAGGGCAGGGGTACAATGAGCAGTTCTTC
J gene: TRBJ1-6; D gene: TRBD1; clone size: -; V gene: TRBV28; CDR3 protein: CASSSRDRGLYSPLHF; CDR3 DNA: TGTGCCAGCAGTTCCCGGGACAGGGGGCTTTATTCACCCCTCCACTTT